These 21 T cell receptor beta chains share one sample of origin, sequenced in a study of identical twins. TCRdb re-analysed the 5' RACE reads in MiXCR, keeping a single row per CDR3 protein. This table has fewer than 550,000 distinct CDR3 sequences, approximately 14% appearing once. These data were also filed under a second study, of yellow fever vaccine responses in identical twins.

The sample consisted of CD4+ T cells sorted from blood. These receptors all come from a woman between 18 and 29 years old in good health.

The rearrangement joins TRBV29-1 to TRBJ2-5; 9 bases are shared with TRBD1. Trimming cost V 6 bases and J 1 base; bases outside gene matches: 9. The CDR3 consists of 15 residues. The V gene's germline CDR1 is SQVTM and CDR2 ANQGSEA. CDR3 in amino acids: CSVGTGTGLQETQYF. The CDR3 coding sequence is TGCAGCGTGGGGACCGGGACAGGGCTCCAAGAGACCCAGTACTTC. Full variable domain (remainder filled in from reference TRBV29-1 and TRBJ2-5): SAVISQKPSRDICQRGTSLTIQCQVDSQVTMMFWYRQQPGQSLTLIATANQGSEATYESGFVIDKFPISRPNLTFSTLTVSNMSPEDSSIYLCSVGTGTGLQETQYFGPGTRLLVL.

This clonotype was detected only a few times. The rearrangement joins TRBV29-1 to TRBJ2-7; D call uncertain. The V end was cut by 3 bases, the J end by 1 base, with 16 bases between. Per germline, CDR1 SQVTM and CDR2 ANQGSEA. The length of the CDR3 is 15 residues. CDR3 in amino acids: CSVEVWGTDSYEQYV. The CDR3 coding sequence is TGCAGCGTTGAGGTATGGGGAACGGATTCCTACGAGCAGTACGTC.

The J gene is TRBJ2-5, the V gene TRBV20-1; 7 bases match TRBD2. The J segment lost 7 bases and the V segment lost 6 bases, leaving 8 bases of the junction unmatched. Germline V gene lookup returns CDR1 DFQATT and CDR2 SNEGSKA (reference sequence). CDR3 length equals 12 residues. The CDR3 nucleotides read TGCAGTGCCACGGCTAGCGGCTGGACCCAGTACTTC. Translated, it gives CSATASGWTQYF.

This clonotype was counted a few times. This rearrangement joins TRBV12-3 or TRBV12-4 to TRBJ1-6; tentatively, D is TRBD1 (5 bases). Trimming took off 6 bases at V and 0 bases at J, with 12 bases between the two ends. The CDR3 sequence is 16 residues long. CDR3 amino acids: CASSRGRSSYNSPLHF. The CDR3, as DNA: TGTGCCAGCAGCCGGGGACGGAGCTCCTATAATTCACCCCTCCACTTT.

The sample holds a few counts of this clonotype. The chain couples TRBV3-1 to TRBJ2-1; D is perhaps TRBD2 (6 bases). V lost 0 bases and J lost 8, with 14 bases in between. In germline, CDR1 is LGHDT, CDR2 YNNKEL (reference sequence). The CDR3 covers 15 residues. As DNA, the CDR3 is TGTGCCAGCAGCCAAGATGGGGGGATCTTCGATGAGCAGTTCTTC. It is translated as CASSQDGGIFDEQFF.

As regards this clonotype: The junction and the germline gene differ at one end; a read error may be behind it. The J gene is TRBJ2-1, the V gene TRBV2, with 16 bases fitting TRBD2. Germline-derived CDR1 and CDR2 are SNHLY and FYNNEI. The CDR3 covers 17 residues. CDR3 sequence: CARSSPGLAGGWNEQFF. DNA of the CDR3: TGTGCCCGCAGTTCCCCGGGACTAGCGGGGGGGTGGAATGAGCAGTTCTTC.

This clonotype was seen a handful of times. The CDR3 loop is CASSYGTGGTDTQYF. Written as DNA, the CDR3 is TGTGCCAGCAGTTACGGTACAGGCGGCACAGATACGCAGTATTTT. The chain joins TRBV6-5 to TRBJ2-3, with TRBD1 as a possible D gene (5 bases). The germline CDR1 and CDR2 sequences are MNHEY and SVGAGI. This CDR3 spans 15 amino acids. V lost 2 bases and J 1 base, leaving 10 bases between the germline ends.

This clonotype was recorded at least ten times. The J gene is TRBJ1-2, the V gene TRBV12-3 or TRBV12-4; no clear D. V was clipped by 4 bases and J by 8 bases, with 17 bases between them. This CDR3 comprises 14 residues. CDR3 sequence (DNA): TGTGCCAGCAGTTCCCGGGCCCAACCTCGGGGCTACACCTTC. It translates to CASSSRAQPRGYTF.

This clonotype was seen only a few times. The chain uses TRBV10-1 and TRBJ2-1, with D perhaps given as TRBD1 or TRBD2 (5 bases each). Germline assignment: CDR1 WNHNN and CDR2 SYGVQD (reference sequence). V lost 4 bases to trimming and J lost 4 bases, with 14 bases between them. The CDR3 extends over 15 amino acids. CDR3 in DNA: TGCGCCAGCAGTGGAGGGCTAGCAGGGTACAATGAGCAGTTCTTC. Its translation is CASSGGLAGYNEQFF.

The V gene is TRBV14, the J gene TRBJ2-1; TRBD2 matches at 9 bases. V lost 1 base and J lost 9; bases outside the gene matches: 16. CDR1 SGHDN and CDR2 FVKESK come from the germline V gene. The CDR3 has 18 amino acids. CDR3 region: CASSQGYPKAGGWSEQFF. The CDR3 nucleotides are TGTGCCAGCAGCCAAGGGTACCCCAAGGCGGGAGGGTGGAGTGAGCAGTTCTTC.

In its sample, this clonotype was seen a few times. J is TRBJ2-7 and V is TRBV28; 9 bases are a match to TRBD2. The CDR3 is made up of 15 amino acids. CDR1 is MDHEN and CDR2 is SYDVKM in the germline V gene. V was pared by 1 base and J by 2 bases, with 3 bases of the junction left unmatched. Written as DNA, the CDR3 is TGTGCCAGCAGTTTATCGGCTAGCGGGGCCTACGAGCAGTACTTC. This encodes CASSLSASGAYEQYF.

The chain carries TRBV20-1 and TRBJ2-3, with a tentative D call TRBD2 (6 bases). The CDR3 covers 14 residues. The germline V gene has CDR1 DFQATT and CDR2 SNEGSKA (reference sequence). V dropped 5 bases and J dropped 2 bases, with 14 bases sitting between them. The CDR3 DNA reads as TGCAGTGCTCCTATCGGGGGATCCACAGATACGCAGTATTTT. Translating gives CSAPIGGSTDTQYF.

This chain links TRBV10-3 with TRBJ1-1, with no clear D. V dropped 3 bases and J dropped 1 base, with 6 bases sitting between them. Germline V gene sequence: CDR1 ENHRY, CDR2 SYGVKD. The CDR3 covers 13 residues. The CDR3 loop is CAISDMGNTEAFF. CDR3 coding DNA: TGTGCCATCAGTGATATGGGGAACACTGAAGCTTTCTTT.

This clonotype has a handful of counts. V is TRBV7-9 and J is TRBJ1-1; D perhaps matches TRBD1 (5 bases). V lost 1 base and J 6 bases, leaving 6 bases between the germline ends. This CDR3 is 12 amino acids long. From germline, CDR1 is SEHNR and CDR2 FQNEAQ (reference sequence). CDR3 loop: CASSLVTAEAFF. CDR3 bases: TGTGCCAGCAGCTTAGTGACAGCTGAAGCTTTCTTT.

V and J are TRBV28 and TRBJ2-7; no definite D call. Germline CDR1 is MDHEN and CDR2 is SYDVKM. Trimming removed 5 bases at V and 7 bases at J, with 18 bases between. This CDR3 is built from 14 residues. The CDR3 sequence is CASSPPVLEGEQYF. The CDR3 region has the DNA TGTGCCAGCAGTCCCCCGGTCTTAGAAGGGGAGCAGTACTTC. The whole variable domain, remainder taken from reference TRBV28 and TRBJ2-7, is DVKVTQSSRYLVKRTGEKVFLECVQDMDHENMFWYRQDPGLGLRLIYFSYDVKMKEKGDIPEGYSVSREKKERFSLILESASTNQTSMYLCASSPPVLEGEQYFGPGTRLTVT.

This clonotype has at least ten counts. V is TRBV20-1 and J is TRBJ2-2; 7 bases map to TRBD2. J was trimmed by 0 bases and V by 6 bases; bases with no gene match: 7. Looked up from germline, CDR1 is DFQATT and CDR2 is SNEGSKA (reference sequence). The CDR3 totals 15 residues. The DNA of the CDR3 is TGCAGTGCCCGGGTTGCGGGAGCGAACACCGGGGAGCTGTTTTTT. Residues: CSARVAGANTGELFF.

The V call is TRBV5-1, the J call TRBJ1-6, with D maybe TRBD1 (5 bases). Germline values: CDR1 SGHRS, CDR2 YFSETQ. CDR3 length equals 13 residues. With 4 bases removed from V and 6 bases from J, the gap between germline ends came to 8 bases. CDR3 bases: TGCGCCAGCAGCGAGGGGCCTAATTCACCCCTCCACTTT. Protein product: CASSEGPNSPLHF.

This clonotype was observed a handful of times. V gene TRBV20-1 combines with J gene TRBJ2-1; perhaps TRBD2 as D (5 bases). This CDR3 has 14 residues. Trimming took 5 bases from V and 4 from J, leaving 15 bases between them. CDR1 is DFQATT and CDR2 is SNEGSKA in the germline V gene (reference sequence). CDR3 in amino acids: CSAGKSGSYNEQFF. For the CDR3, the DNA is TGCAGTGCTGGAAAGTCTGGGAGTTACAATGAGCAGTTCTTC.

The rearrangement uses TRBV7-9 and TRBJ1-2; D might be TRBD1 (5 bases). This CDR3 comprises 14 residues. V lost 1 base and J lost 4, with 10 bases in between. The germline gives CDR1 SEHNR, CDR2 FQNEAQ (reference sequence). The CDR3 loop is CASSLGEGFYGYTF. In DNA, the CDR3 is TGTGCCAGCAGCTTAGGGGAGGGGTTCTATGGCTACACCTTC.

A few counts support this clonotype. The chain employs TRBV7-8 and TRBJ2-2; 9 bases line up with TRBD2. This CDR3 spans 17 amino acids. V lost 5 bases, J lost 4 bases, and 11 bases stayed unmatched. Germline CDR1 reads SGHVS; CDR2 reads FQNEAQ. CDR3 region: CASSTYLAGTATGELFF. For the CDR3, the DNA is TGTGCCAGCAGCACGTATCTAGCGGGAACTGCCACCGGGGAGCTGTTTTTT.

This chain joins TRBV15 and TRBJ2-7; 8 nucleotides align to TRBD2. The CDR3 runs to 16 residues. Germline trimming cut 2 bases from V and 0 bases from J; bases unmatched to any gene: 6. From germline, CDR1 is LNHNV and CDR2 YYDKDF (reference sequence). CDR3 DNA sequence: TGTGCCACCAGCAGACCTCAAGCGGGGGCCTCCTACGAGCAGTACTTC. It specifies CATSRPQAGASYEQYF. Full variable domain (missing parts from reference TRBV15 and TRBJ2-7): DAMVIQNPRYQVTQFGKPVTLSCSQTLNHNVMYWYQQKSSQAPKLLFHYYDKDFNNEADTPDNFQSRRPNTSFCFLDIRSPGLGDTAMYLCATSRPQAGASYEQYFGPGTRLTVT.